This paragraph covers one T cell receptor (beta chain) sequence. Its antigen is as yet unknown. Both 60 Vbeta primers and 13 Jbeta primers went into the PCR. Sequencing used immunoSEQ multiplex PCR; TCRdb keeps in-frame clones, though not all of them. Of about 100,000 clones in the sample, under 80% were seen once. Unrecorded immune exposures were likely, despite nominal health at sampling. The data are from a study of cytomegalovirus exposure and HLA in healthy donors. The study, taken as a whole, reports: In a later analysis, TCR beta V- and J-gene trimming was associated with a missense DCLRE1C variant.

The receptor was isolated from a man aged 40-49 years in good health and CMV-seronegative. Sequenced material: PBMCs.

CDR3 amino acids: CASSLDDRWGPEQYF. CDR3 DNA sequence: TGTGCCAGCAGCTTAGACGACAGGTGGGGCCCAGAGCAGTACTTC. The V call is TRBV7-9, the J call TRBJ2-7, with a possible D match to TRBD1 (6 bases). V was pared by 1 base and J by 7 bases, with 17 bases between. From germline, CDR1 is SEHNR and CDR2 FQNEAQ (reference sequence). The CDR3 loop spans 15 amino acids.